This T cell receptor (beta chain) was sequenced in a study of blood T cell repertoires in COVID-19 (TCRdb year 2020). Regarding the research as a whole: Samples from collaborators originated in the United States, Italy and Spain and spanned both the acute and convalescent phases of COVID-19. The material from the prospective study consisted of cDNA or gDNA derived from T cells, B-cell-depleted T cells, or PBMCs. Where available, HLA class I and class II types were taken from metadata supplied by the sample provider and were not determined by assay-based typing. Samples came from the ongoing ImmuneRACE study (first 160 participants) plus 1,254 subjects from 6 global collaborators. The repertoires were released in a freely available public database meant as a resource for research on the immune response to SARS-CoV-2. The sample metadata nearly always contained a de-identified subject ID, COVID-19 status, age in years and sex. The dataset comprised deeply sampled blood TCRbeta repertoires from subjects exposed to, actively infected with, or recovered from COVID-19. The study at large found these results: The quantity of clinical and demographic metadata differed by source and by participant and was supplied without curation.

TCRbeta CDR3 regions were amplified from genomic DNA using the immunoSEQ Assay, a bias-controlled multiplex PCR. As for the authors' bioinformatics: Nucleated cell counts per sample were estimated from amplification of reference gene primers within the assay. To quantify the absolute abundance of each unique TCRbeta CDR3 rearrangement, sequence reads were collapsed and filtered. For each sample, productive Simpson clonality was calculated by taking the square root of Simpson's diversity index across productive rearrangements. Imported from immuneACCESS, the table was reduced by TCRdb to in-frame sequences with V and J called. These copies leave out some clones; in studies compared against another copy, an unresolved V gene accounts for under half, and the cause of the remainder is not known. D and trimming were read from the DNA, whereas the V and J calls and clone size are those reported in that table. Here the sample has around 66,000 clones; around 80% occur a single time. The ten largest clones capture roughly 9.7% of the sample.

Whole blood was collected in K2EDTA tubes by collaborating institutions according to the institutions' own protocols. For TCRbeta analysis, collaborators shipped samples as frozen whole blood, isolated PBMCs, or DNA extracted from either of those sample types. The trim is 4 bases for V and 4 bases for J, with a gap of 20 bases between the germline ends. For CDR1 and CDR2, the germline V gene lists SGHRS and YFSETQ. The cysteine opens and the phenylalanine closes a CDR3 of 16 amino acids. Only the CDR3 DNA stays, 48 bases, in frame from base 1. Concerning this clone: Its antigen is unknown. No clone much larger than this one lies a single base away; base qualities are absent.

Sequencing input: peripheral blood. The clonotype originates from a human donor in a cohort sampled during active COVID-19. The rearrangement combines TRBV5-1 with TRBJ1-2, with TRBD1 perhaps the D gene, on 6 matching bases. The DNA sequence follows: TGCGCCAGCAGCCCACTTGGGGGCAGGGGAGTCTATGGCTACACCTTC. The encoded protein is CASSPLGGRGVYGYTF.